The next 8 T cell receptor beta chains were all read from a single sample in a study of blood T cell repertoires in COVID-19. Assay used: immunoSEQ multiplex PCR; TCRdb lists only in-frame clones, some missing. The repertoire holds 250,000 to 350,000 clones, with 88% as singletons. Sequencing input: peripheral blood. The receptors were gathered from a woman aged 25 to 39 who had recovered from COVID-19.

The J gene is TRBJ2-3, the V gene TRBV7-2, with TRBD2 matching 10 bases. The CDR3 totals 16 residues. The trim removed 4 bases at V and 3 bases at J, leaving 7 bases unmatched. CDR1 and CDR2 from the germline V gene are SGHTA and FQGNSA. The CDR3 sequence is CASSSWTSGLTDTQYF. CDR3 DNA sequence: TGTGCCAGCAGCTCCTGGACTAGCGGATTAACAGATACGCAGTATTTT.

CDR3: CASSLDRGDEAFF. CDR3 sequence (DNA): TGTGCCAGCAGCTTGGACAGGGGCGATGAAGCTTTCTTT. The V gene is TRBV5-4, the J gene TRBJ1-1, with TRBD1 matching over 7 bases. CDR1 and CDR2 (germline): SGHNT, YYREEE (reference sequence). Trimming cost V 0 bases and J 7 bases; bases outside gene matches: 3. CDR3 length: 13 residues.

This chain links TRBV6-5 with TRBJ2-7; 9 positions agree with TRBD1. The CDR3 extends over 15 amino acids. Germline CDR1 MNHEY, CDR2 SVGAGI. J was trimmed by 0 bases and V by 4 bases; bases with no gene match: 4. As DNA, the CDR3 is TGTGCCAGCAGTTTCGGACAGGGGTTCTCCTACGAGCAGTACTTC. Translation: CASSFGQGFSYEQYF.

The chain joins TRBV6-5 to TRBJ2-1; unclear D gene. Germline assignment: CDR1 MNHEY and CDR2 SVGAGI. V was trimmed by 2 bases and J by 0 bases, leaving 11 bases between them. The CDR3 is 16 residues long. Here the CDR3 DNA reads TGTGCCAGCAGTTACGAAGCACCTAGCTCCTACAATGAGCAGTTCTTC. Translated: CASSYEAPSSYNEQFF.

The chain combines TRBV28 with TRBJ2-4; weak D call: TRBD2 (5 bases). CDR3 length: 17 residues. V was shortened by 6 bases and J by 1 base, with 19 bases between the two germline ends. Per the germline V gene, CDR1 is MDHEN and CDR2 is SYDVKM. CDR3 DNA sequence: TGTGCCAGCAGCCCTAGCCCCTACAAAGAGGCCAAAAACATTCAGTACTTC. It translates to CASSPSPYKEAKNIQYF.

The rearrangement joins TRBV11-1 to TRBJ1-2, with 8 bases aligning to TRBD1. Germline trimming cut 2 bases from V and 4 bases from J; bases unmatched to any gene: 6. Germline CDR1 is SGHAT and CDR2 is FQDESV (reference sequence). The CDR3 spans 15 residues. CDR3 protein: CASSLIPGGGYGYTF. CDR3 nucleotide sequence: TGTGCCAGCAGCTTAATTCCAGGGGGCGGCTATGGCTACACCTTC.

The V gene is TRBV7-6, the J gene TRBJ2-2; TRBD1 matches at 8 bases. Germline V gene data show CDR1 as SGHVS and CDR2 as FNYEAQ. V dropped 5 bases and J dropped 5; count of bases not matched to a gene: 10. This CDR3 spans 16 amino acids. The CDR3 DNA follows: TGTGCCAGCAGCCCCGGGCAGGGGGCTTATACCGGGGAGCTGTTTTTT. Its translation: CASSPGQGAYTGELFF. Full variable domain (outside the CDR3, taken from reference TRBV7-6 and TRBJ2-2): GAGVSQSPRYKVTKRGQDVALRCDPISGHVSLYWYRQALGQGPEFLTYFNYEAQQDKSGLPNDRFSAERPEGSISTLTIQRTEQRDSAMYRCASSPGQGAYTGELFFGEGSRLTVL.

The chain employs TRBV7-7 and TRBJ2-5; the match to TRBD1 covers 7 bases. Looked up from germline, CDR1 is SSHAT and CDR2 is FNYEAQ (reference sequence). After removal of 2 bases from V and 1 base from J, the junction contained 4 bases not matched to a gene. This CDR3 spans 15 amino acids. CDR3 in amino acids: CASSLYPGGQETQYF. DNA for the CDR3: TGTGCCAGCAGCTTATACCCAGGGGGCCAAGAGACCCAGTACTTC.